This TCR beta chain was observed in a study of TIL therapy for anti-PD-1-resistant metastatic lung cancer. This was the immunoSEQ v3 assay. Libraries were sequenced to 2.2 million or so read pairs (survey) or roughly 4.5-6 million (deep). Assay used: immunoSEQ multiplex PCR; TCRdb lists only in-frame clones, some missing. In the table there are approximately 45,000 clones, roughly 78% of which are singletons. Time point in this sample: pre-treatment sample, taken before nivolumab and TIL therapy. Stage 4 NSCLC adults joined between October 2017 and 2020. The sequencing used blood, collected at baseline. This sequence originates from a man in his 70s with non-small cell lung cancer.

CDR3 bases: TGTGCCAGCAGCTTATCTGTCGAGGCTGAAGCTTTCTTT. Translation gives CASSLSVEAEAFF. The chain uses TRBV7-2 and TRBJ1-1; D call uncertain. Germline loops: CDR1 SGHTA, CDR2 FQGNSA. CDR3 length equals 13 residues. The germline V and J ends were trimmed by 2 bases and 6 bases, with 10 bases remaining between them.